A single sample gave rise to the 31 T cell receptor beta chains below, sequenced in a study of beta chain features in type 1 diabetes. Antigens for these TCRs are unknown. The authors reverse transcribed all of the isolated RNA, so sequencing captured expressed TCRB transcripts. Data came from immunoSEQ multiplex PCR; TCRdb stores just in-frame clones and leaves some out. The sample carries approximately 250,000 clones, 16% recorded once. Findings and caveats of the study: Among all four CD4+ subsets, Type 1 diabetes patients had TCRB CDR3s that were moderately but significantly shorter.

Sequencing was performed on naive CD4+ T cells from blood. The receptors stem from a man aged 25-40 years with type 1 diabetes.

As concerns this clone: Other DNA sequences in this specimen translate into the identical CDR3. The CDR3 is CASSPGLAGVNEQFF. The DNA for the CDR3 is TGTGCCAGCAGCCCAGGACTAGCGGGGGTCAATGAGCAGTTCTTC. This chain links TRBV7-9 with TRBJ2-1; TRBD2 agrees at 13 bases. V dropped 5 bases and J dropped 6; count of bases not matched to a gene: 4. The germline CDR1 and CDR2 sequences are SEHNR and FQNEAQ (reference sequence). This CDR3 has 15 residues. The full variable domain, rest sourced from reference TRBV7-9 and TRBJ2-1, is DTGVSQNPRHKITKRGQNVTFRCDPISEHNRLYWYRQTLGQGPEFLTYFQNEAQLEKSRLLSDRFSAERPKGSFSTLEIQRTEQGDSAMYLCASSPGLAGVNEQFFGPGTRLTVL.

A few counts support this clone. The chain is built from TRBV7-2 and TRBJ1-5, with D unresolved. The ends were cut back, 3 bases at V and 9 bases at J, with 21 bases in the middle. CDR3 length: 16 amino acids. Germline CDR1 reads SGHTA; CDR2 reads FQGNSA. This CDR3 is CASSFNAAAPGGPQHF. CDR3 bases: TGTGCCAGCAGCTTCAACGCAGCCGCCCCGGGAGGGCCCCAGCATTTT.

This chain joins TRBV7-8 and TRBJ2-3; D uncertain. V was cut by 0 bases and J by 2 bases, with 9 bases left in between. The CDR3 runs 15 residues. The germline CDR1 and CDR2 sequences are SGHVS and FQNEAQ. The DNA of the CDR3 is TGTGCCAGCAGCTTAGCCCCGAGGTCCACAGATACGCAGTATTTT. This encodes CASSLAPRSTDTQYF.

The CDR3 reads CASNPGLASNEQFF. Here the CDR3 DNA reads TGTGCCAGTAACCCGGGACTAGCAAGCAATGAGCAGTTCTTC. This chain links TRBV9 with TRBJ2-1; TRBD2 agrees at 9 bases. Germline loops: CDR1 SGDLS, CDR2 YYNGEE. This CDR3 is built from 14 residues. V dropped 8 bases and J dropped 6; count of bases not matched to a gene: 9.

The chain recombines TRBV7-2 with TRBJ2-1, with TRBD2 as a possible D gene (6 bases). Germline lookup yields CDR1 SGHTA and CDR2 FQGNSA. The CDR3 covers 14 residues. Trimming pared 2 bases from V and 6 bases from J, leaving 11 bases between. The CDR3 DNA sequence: TGTGCCAGCAGCTTATGGCAGGGAGGCAATGAGCAGTTCTTC. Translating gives CASSLWQGGNEQFF.

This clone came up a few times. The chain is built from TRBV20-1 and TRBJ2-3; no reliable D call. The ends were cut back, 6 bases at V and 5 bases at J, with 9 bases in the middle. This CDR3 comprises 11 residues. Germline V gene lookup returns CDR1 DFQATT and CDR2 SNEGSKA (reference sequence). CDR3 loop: CSAPPRDTQYF. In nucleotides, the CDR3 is TGCAGTGCACCGCCGAGAGATACGCAGTATTTT.

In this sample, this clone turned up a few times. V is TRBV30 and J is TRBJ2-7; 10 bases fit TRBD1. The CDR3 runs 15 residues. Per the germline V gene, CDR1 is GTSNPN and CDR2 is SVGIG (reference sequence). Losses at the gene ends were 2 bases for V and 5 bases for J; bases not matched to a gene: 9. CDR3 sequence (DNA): TGTGCCTGGAGTCCTTCGACAGGGGGCTTCCACGAGCAGTACTTC. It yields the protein CAWSPSTGGFHEQYF.

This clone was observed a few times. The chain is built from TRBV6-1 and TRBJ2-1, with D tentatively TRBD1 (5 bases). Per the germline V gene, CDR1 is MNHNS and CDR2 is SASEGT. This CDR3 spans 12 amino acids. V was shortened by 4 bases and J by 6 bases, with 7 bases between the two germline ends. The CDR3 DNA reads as TGTGCCAGCAGTGTAGGGGTCAATGAGCAGTTCTTC. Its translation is CASSVGVNEQFF.

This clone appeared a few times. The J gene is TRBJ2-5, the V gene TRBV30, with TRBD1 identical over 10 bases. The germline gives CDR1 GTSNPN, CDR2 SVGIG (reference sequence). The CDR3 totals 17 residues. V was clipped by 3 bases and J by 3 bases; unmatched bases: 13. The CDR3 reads CAWSIQRPGTGEETQYF. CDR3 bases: TGTGCCTGGAGCATCCAACGACCCGGGACAGGGGAAGAGACCCAGTACTTC.

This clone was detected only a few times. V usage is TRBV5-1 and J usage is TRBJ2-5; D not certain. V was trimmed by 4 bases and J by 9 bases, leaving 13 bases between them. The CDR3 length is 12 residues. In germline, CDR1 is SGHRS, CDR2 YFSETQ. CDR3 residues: CASSTDAEAQYF. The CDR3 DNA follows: TGCGCCAGCAGCACGGACGCCGAGGCCCAGTACTTC.

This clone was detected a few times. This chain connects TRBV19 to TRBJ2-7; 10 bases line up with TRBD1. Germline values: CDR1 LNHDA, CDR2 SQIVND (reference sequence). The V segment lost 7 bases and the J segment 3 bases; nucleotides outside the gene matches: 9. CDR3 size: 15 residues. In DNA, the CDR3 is TGTGCCAGTACCCCGCCGGGACAGGGGTTCTACGAGCAGTACTTC. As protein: CASTPPGQGFYEQYF.

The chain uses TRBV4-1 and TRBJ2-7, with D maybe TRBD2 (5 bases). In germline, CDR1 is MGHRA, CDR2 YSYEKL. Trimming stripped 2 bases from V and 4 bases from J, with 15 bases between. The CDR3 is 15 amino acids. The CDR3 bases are TGCGCCAGCAGCCAAATTCCGGGGTGGTTGTACGAGCAGTACTTC. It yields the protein CASSQIPGWLYEQYF.

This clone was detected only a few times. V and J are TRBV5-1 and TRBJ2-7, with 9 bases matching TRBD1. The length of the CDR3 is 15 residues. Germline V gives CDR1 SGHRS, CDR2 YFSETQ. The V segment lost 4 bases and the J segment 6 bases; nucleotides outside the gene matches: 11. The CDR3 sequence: CASSLGQGIGSEQYF. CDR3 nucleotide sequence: TGCGCCAGCAGCCTTGGACAGGGGATCGGGAGCGAGCAGTACTTC.

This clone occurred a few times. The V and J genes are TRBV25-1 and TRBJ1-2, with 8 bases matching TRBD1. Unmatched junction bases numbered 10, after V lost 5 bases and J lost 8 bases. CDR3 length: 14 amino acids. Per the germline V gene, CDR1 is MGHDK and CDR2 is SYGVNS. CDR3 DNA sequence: TGTGCCAGCAGTATTGGACAGGGTAGAGGGGGCTACACCTTC. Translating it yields CASSIGQGRGGYTF.

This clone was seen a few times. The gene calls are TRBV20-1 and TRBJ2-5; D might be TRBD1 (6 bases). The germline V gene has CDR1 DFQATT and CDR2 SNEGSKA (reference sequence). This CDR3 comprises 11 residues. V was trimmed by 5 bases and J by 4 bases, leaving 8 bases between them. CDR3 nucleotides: TGCAGTGCTTACAGGGTAGAGACCCAGTACTTC. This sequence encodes CSAYRVETQYF.

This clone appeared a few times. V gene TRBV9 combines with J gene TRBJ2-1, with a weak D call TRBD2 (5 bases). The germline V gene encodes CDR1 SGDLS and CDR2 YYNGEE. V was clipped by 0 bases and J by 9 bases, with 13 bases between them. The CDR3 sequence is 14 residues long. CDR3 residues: CASSVELGRGEQFF. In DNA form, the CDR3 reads TGTGCCAGCAGCGTAGAATTGGGGAGAGGTGAGCAGTTCTTC.

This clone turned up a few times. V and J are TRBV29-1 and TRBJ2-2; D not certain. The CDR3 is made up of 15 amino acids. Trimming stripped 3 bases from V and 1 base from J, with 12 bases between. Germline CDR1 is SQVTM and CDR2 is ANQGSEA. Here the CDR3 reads CSVDRYAGNTGELFF. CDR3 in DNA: TGCAGCGTTGACCGATATGCAGGGAACACCGGGGAGCTGTTTTTT.

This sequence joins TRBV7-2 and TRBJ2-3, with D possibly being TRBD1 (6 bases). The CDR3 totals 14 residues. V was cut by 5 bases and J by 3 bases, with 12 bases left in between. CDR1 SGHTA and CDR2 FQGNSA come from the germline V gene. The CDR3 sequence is CASSTRTETDTQYF. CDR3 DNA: TGTGCCAGCAGCACCCGGACAGAAACAGATACGCAGTATTTT.

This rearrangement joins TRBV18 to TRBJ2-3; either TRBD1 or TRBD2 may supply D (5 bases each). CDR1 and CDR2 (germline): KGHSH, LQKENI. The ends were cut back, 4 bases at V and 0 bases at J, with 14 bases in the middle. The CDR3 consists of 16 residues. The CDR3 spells CASSLRGRKSTDTQYF. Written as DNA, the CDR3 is TGTGCCAGCTCACTACGGGGACGGAAAAGCACAGATACGCAGTATTTT.

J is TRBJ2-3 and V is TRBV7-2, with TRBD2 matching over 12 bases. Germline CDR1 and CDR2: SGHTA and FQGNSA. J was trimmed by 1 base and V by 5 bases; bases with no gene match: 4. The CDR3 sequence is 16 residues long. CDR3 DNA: TGTGCCAGCAGCGCGAGGACTAGCGGGGGCACAGATACGCAGTATTTT. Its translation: CASSARTSGGTDTQYF.

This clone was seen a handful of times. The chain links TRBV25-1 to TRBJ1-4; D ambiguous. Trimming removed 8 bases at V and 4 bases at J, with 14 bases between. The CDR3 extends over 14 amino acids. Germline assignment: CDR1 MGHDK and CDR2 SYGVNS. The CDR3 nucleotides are TGTGCCAGCGGGCCTCGGGCAAGTAATGAAAAACTGTTTTTT. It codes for CASGPRASNEKLFF.

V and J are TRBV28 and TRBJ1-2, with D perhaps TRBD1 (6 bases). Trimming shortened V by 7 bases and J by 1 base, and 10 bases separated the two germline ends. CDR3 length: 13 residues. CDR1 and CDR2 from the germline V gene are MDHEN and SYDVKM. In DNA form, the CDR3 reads TGTGCCAGCACCGAGGGGGTTAACTATGGCTACACCTTC. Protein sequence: CASTEGVNYGYTF.

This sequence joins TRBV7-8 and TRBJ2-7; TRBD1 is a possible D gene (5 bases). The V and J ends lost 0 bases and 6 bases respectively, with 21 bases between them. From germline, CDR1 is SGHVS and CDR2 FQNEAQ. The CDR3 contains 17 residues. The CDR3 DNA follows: TGTGCCAGCAGCTTAGCGCATATAGACAGTCTTGTCGGCGAGCAGTACTTC. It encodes CASSLAHIDSLVGEQYF.

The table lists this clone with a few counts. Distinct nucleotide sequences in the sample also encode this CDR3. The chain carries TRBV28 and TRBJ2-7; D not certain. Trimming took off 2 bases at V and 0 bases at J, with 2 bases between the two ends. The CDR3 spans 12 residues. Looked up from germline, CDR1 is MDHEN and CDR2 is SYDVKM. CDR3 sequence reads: CASSLLSYEQYF. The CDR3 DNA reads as TGTGCCAGCAGTTTACTCTCCTACGAGCAGTACTTC. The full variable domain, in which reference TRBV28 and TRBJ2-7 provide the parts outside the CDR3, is DVKVTQSSRYLVKRTGEKVFLECVQDMDHENMFWYRQDPGLGLRLIYFSYDVKMKEKGDIPEGYSVSREKKERFSLILESASTNQTSMYLCASSLLSYEQYFGPGTRLTVT.

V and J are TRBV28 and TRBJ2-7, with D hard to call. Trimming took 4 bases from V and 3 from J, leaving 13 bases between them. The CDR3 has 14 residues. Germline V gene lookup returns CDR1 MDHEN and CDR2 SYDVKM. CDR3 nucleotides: TGTGCCAGCAGTTCTGGGCAGACCCTCTACGAGCAGTACTTC. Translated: CASSSGQTLYEQYF.

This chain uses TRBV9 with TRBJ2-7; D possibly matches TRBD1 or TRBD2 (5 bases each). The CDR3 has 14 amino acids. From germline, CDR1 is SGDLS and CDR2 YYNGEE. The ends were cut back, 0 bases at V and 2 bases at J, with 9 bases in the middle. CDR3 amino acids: CASSVGGTAYEQYF. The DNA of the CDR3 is TGTGCCAGCAGCGTAGGGGGGACGGCCTACGAGCAGTACTTC.

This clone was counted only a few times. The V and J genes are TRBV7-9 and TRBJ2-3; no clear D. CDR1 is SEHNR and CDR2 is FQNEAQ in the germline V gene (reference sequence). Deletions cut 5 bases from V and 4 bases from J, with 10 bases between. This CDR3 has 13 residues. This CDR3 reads CASSIVASDTQYF. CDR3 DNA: TGTGCCAGCAGCATCGTCGCTTCAGATACGCAGTATTTT. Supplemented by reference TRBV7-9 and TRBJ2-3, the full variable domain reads DTGVSQNPRHKITKRGQNVTFRCDPISEHNRLYWYRQTLGQGPEFLTYFQNEAQLEKSRLLSDRFSAERPKGSFSTLEIQRTEQGDSAMYLCASSIVASDTQYFGPGTRLTVL.

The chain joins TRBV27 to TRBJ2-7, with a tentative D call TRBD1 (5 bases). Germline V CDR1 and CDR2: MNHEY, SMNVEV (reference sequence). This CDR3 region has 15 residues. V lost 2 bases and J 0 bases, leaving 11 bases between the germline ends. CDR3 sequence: CASSLQAQGSYEQYF. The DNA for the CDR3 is TGTGCCAGCAGTTTACAGGCTCAGGGCTCCTACGAGCAGTACTTC.

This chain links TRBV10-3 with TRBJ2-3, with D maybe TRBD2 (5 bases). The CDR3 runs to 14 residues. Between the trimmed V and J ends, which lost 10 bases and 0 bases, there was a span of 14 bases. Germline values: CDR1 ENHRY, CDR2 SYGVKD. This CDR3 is CATTPSGSTDTQYF. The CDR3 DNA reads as TGTGCCACAACGCCAAGCGGTAGCACAGATACGCAGTATTTT.

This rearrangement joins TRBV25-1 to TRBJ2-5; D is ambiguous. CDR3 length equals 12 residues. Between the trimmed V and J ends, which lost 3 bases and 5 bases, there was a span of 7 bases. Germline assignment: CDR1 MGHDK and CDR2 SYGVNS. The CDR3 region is CASSDNSETQYF. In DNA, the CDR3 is TGTGCCAGCAGTGATAACTCGGAGACCCAGTACTTC.

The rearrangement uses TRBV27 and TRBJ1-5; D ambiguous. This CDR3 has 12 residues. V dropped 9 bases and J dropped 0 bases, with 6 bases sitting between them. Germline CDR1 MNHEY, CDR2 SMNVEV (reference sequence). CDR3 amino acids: CARAFSNQPQHF. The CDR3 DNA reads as TGTGCCAGGGCCTTTAGCAATCAGCCCCAGCATTTT.